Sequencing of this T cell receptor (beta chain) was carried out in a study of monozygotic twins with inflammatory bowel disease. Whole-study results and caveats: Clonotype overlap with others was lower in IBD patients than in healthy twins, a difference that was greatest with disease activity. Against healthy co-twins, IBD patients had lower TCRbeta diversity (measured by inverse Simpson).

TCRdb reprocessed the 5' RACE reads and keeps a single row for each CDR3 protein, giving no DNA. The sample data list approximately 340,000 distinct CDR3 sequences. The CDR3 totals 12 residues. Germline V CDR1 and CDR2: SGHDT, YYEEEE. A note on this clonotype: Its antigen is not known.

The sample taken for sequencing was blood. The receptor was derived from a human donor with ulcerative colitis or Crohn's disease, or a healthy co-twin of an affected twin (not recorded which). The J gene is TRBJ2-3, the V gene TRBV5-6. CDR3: CASSLSRDTQYF.